This TCR beta chain emerged from a study of blood T cell repertoires in COVID-19. The germline CDR1 and CDR2 sequences are SGDLS and YYNGEE. This CDR3 comprises 15 residues. Trimming removed 3 bases from V and 5 bases from J; junction bases left unmatched: 4. TCRdb's copy holds only in-frame clones and misses some; the assay was immunoSEQ multiplex PCR. The repertoire has about 40,000 clones, about 91% of them found once; the top ten carry roughly 6%. This TCR was recovered from a woman older than 75 with acute or convalescent COVID-19. The V and J genes are TRBV9 and TRBJ2-1; TRBD2 matches at 11 bases. Source material: peripheral blood. The CDR3 sequence is CASSDPSGGHNEQFF. CDR3 DNA: TGTGCCAGCAGCGATCCTAGCGGGGGGCACAATGAGCAGTTCTTC. Combining the CDR3 with reference TRBV9 and TRBJ2-1 gives the whole variable domain DSGVTQTPKHLITATGQRVTLRCSPRSGDLSVYWYQQSLDQGLQFLIQYYNGEERAKGNILERFSAQQFPDLHSELNLSSLELGDSALYFCASSDPSGGHNEQFFGPGTRLTVL.